This is a list of T cell receptor beta chains from one sample in a study of cytomegalovirus exposure and HLA in healthy donors. Assay: immunoSEQ multiplex PCR; the TCRdb copy retains only in-frame clones and omits some. Among about 130,000 clones listed, roughly 83% were seen once. Sequences were obtained from PBMCs. These receptor sequences come from a girl aged 2 to 10 in good health and CMV-seronegative. The CDR3 runs from the conserved cysteine through the conserved F or W.

CDR3	J	V
CASSLQGASYNEQFF	TRBJ2-1	TRBV28
CASSLPGAADTQYF	TRBJ2-3	TRBV28
CASSQGTSGRANNEQFF	TRBJ2-1	TRBV11-2
CASSGTSGRPWPHEQYF	-	TRBV5-8
CASSAQGGATNEKLFF	TRBJ1-4	TRBV19
CASSLLGQGQETQYF	TRBJ2-5	TRBV27
CASSIPGANIQYF	TRBJ2-4	TRBV19
CASSEAGVANQPQHF	TRBJ1-5	TRBV6-1
CASSLEWTGGEQYF	TRBJ2-7	TRBV11-2
CASSQENRADYGYTF	TRBJ1-2	TRBV4-3
CASSSPTTVEKLFF	TRBJ1-4	TRBV7-9
CASSRDRKNTEAFF	TRBJ1-1	TRBV18
CASRTQKKRWGTDTQYF	TRBJ2-3	TRBV5-4
CASSPPGQVLRPQHF	TRBJ1-5	TRBV6-1
CASSHPTGVYTEAFF	TRBJ1-1	TRBV4-1
CASSVSGSNQPQHF	TRBJ1-5	TRBV6-1
CAAWGGSYEQYF	TRBJ2-7	TRBV30
CASLRQASSYEQYF	TRBJ2-7	TRBV2
CASSPRGVIYEQYF	TRBJ2-7	TRBV28
CASSPDRGGVNTEAFF	TRBJ1-1	TRBV5-1
CASSLGQTVSTDTQYF	TRBJ2-3	TRBV11-1
CASSSTRTGGFSGANVLTF	TRBJ2-6	TRBV7-9
CASSSSGTGIEKLFF	TRBJ1-4	TRBV7-9